This T cell receptor beta chain was documented in a study of blood T cell repertoires in COVID-19. Study-level information: The United States, Italy and Spain provided the acute and convalescent COVID-19 samples. Sample material is recorded as cDNA or gDNA derived from T cells, B-cell-depleted T cells, or PBMCs.

Germline CDR1 is ENHRY and CDR2 is SYGVKD. There are 15 residues in the CDR3. Trimming pared 6 bases from V and 1 base from J, leaving 15 bases between. Study processing details: Reference gene primer amplification yielded estimated nucleated cell counts. Here immunoSEQ multiplex PCR was the method, and the copy in TCRdb shows in-frame clones only, minus some. That table gives V, J and clone size, and the DNA gave D and trimming. The repertoire consists of about 50,000 clones, with about 82% occurring once and the leading ten covering 14% to 15%. The specimen sequenced was peripheral blood. V gene TRBV10-3 combines with J gene TRBJ1-1; D is unclear. This receptor was obtained from a human donor in a cohort sampled during active COVID-19. CDR3: CAIRDSRWANTEAFF. Written as DNA, the CDR3 is TGTGCCATCAGGGACTCTAGGTGGGCGAACACTGAAGCTTTCTTT.